The TCR beta chain described here comes from a study of blood T cell repertoires in COVID-19. On the study more broadly: Samples of COVID-19 (acute and convalescent) were obtained from the United States, Italy and Spain. T cells, B-cell-depleted T cells, or PBMCs supplied cDNA or gDNA.

There are 15 residues in the CDR3. Unmatched junction bases numbered 4, after V lost 3 bases and J lost 3 bases. Germline loops: CDR1 SGDLS, CDR2 YYNGEE. Original processing methods: By means of reference gene primer amplification, nucleated cell counts were estimated. Measured with immunoSEQ multiplex PCR; TCRdb has only the in-frame clones, and not every one. Clone size and V and J calls were adopted from that table, with D and trimming inferred from the DNA. The data contain around 270,000 clones, 85% to 90% of them singletons. V usage is TRBV9 and J usage is TRBJ2-2; 8 bases match TRBD2. Sequenced: peripheral blood. The sequence came from a man younger than 45 with acute or convalescent COVID-19. The CDR3 is CASSGASGHTGELFF. DNA of the CDR3: TGTGCCAGCAGCGGAGCTAGCGGGCACACCGGGGAGCTGTTTTTT.